The source of this TCR beta chain is a study of cytomegalovirus exposure and HLA in healthy donors. General study points: The finding came from a later analysis; first-cohort TCR clusters tended to co-occur in the roughly 120 validation repertoires. Specificity for CMV antigens was confirmed in vitro for a few of the CMV-associated chains.

The approximately 120-subject validation cohort, separate from the approximately 670-subject first cohort, included the donors. In regard to this clone: Its antigen is unknown.

Generated by immunoSEQ multiplex PCR, the TCRdb table keeps only in-frame clones and is missing some. In the table there are 150,000 or so clones, 85% to 90% of which are singletons. Source material: PBMCs. The sequence derives from a woman between 25 and 40 years old in good health and CMV-seropositive.

CDR3 sequence: CASSTGTGELFF. CDR3 nucleotide sequence: TGTGCCAGCAGCACCGGGACCGGGGAGCTGTTTTTT. The V and J genes are TRBV7-3 and TRBJ2-2; no definite D call. From germline, CDR1 is SGHTA and CDR2 FQGTGA. The CDR3 covers 12 residues. V shed 5 bases and J shed 5 bases, with 6 bases lying between them.